This TCR beta chain was identified during a study of blood T cell repertoires in COVID-19. About the study: Whether acute or convalescent, the COVID-19 samples came from the United States, Italy and Spain.

Original processing notes: It was from reference gene primer amplification that nucleated cell counts were estimated. Only in-frame clones appear in the TCRdb table, and some are missing; sequencing was by immunoSEQ multiplex PCR. The DNA gave D and trimming, while V, J and clone size come from that table. The sample has tens of thousands of clones, roughly four fifths seen once. V was cut by 1 base and J by 0 bases, with 14 bases left in between. In germline, CDR1 is SGHDT, CDR2 YYEEEE. The CDR3 is 17 amino acids. The source material was peripheral blood. The receptor was derived from a man aged 50 or older with active or convalescent COVID-19. V is TRBV5-6 and J is TRBJ1-5; a weak D match, TRBD1 (6 bases). The CDR3 DNA follows: TGTGCCAGCAGCTTGAGCAGGGGAGGGGGTAGCAATCAGCCCCAGCATTTT. Its translation is CASSLSRGGGSNQPQHF.